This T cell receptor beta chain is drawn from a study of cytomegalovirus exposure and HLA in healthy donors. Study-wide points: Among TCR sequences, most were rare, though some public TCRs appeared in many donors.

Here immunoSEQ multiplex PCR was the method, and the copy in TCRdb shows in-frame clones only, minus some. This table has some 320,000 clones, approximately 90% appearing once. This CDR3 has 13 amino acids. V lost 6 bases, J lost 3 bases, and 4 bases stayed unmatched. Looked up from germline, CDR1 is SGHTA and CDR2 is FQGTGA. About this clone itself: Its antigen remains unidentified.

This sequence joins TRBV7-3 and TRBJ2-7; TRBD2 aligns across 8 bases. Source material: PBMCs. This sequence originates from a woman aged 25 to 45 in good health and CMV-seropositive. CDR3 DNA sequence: TGTGCCAGCAGTTTTCTAGCGGGCTACGAGCAGTACTTC. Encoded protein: CASSFLAGYEQYF. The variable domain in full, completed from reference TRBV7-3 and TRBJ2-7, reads GAGVSQTPSNKVTEKGKYVELRCDPISGHTALYWYRQSLGQGPEFLIYFQGTGAADDSGLPNDRFFAVRPEGSVSTLKIQRTERGDSAVYLCASSFLAGYEQYFGPGTRLTVT.